This record concerns one T cell receptor beta chain sequence. What this receptor recognizes is not known. Within one base of it there is no much larger clone, and no base qualities were kept. Unmatched junction bases come to 6, with V trimmed by 5 bases and J by 5 bases. According to the germline V gene, CDR1 reads SGHAT and CDR2 reads FQNNGV. The CDR3 goes from the cysteine to the phenylalanine over 15 residues. The retained sequence is limited to the CDR3, 45 bases, with the frame set at the first base. This sample is part of a study of blood T cell repertoires in COVID-19 (dated by TCRdb to 2020 to 2021). Describing the broader study: Collaborator samples came from the United States, Italy and Spain and covered acute and convalescent phases of COVID-19. The prospective study material was composed of cDNA or gDNA derived from T cells, B-cell-depleted T cells, or PBMCs. Deeply sampled blood TCRbeta repertoires from subjects exposed to, actively infected with, or recovered from COVID-19 were included in the dataset. The repertoires were released in a freely available public database meant as a resource for research on the immune response to SARS-CoV-2. The samples were drawn from two sources: the first 160 participants of the ongoing ImmuneRACE study, and 1,200 or so subjects contributed by 6 global collaborators. Nearly every sample came with metadata listing a de-identified subject ID, COVID-19 status, age in years and sex. Where available, HLA class I and class II types were taken from metadata supplied by the sample provider and were not determined by assay-based typing.

In the prospective study, participants were 18 to 89 years old, resided in 24 geographic areas of the United States, and were enrolled through a virtual design. In the prospective study, cohorts were assigned on the basis of participant-reported clinical history obtained from a screening survey and a study questionnaire. In the prospective study, mobile phlebotomists collected whole blood, serum and a nasopharyngeal or oropharyngeal swab from each participant. Prospective study participants could optionally give additional blood draws and questionnaires over an approximately two-month period. Prospective study blood samples were shipped either frozen or at room temperature before DNA extraction. TCRbeta CDR3 regions were amplified from genomic DNA by means of the immunoSEQ Assay, a bias-controlled multiplex PCR. For the original study's pipeline: Within the assay, amplification of reference gene primers was used to estimate how many nucleated cells each sample contained. To quantify the absolute abundance of each unique TCRbeta CDR3 rearrangement, sequence reads were collapsed and filtered. For each sample, productive Simpson clonality was calculated by taking the square root of Simpson's diversity index across productive rearrangements. In its TCRdb copy, this immuneACCESS table keeps in-frame sequences only and misses some clones. Where compared with another copy, unresolved V genes explain less than half of these, and the others have no known cause. The V and J calls and clone size were taken over from that table, and D and trimming were inferred from the DNA. This sample holds 250,000 to 300,000 clones; roughly nine tenths were observed only once. 1.2% of the sample is in the top ten clones.

Overall results and qualifications from the work: How much clinical and demographic metadata was included differed by source and by participant, and the metadata was provided uncurated.

The V gene is TRBV11-2 and the J gene is TRBJ1-4, with 9 central nucleotides matching TRBD1. Sequenced sample: PBMCs or T cells enriched from blood (not recorded which). The receptor comes from a human donor in a cohort exposed to, infected with or recovered from COVID-19 (not recorded which). The donor label of this sample is uncertain. The sequence in DNA is TGTGCCAGCAGCCTCCTTGGGACAGGGAATGAAAAACTGTTTTTT. This yields the protein CASSLLGTGNEKLFF.